The TCR beta chain described here comes from a study of CD4 T cells in relation to SARS-CoV-2 and coronaviruses. Overall study context: Shared crossreactive spike epitopes were mapped to their HLA restriction.

On this clone: Antigen specificity is unknown.

The length of the CDR3 is 18 residues. Looked up from germline, CDR1 is MDHEN and CDR2 is SYDVKM. The junction had 10 bases not matched to a gene; V was cut back by 1 base and J by 2 bases. Naive and memory CD4+ T cells were cultured with CEF, then survey-sequenced. The method was immunoSEQ multiplex PCR; TCRdb's version includes in-frame clones alone and lacks a portion of them. In the table there are approximately 39,000 clones, over 70% of which are singletons. The sequenced sample consisted of memory CD4+ T cells from PBMCs, cultured in vitro. The chain employs TRBV28 and TRBJ2-2; the match to TRBD2 covers 7 bases. The origin of this receptor is an adult with COVID-19. Here the CDR3 reads CASSLYVGGNANTGELFF. In DNA, the CDR3 is TGTGCCAGCAGTTTATATGTGGGGGGGAATGCCAACACCGGGGAGCTGTTTTTT.